Each of the 22 T cell receptor beta chains below was sequenced from the same sample in a study of blood T cells in healthy people across ages. Primers used in a second PCR of roughly 6 to 11 cycles were a sample-barcoded 5' primer and a J-beta primer mix. TCRdb reprocessed the 5' RACE reads via MiXCR and lists one record per CDR3 protein. In the table there are fewer than 2,000,000 distinct CDR3 sequences, around 40% of which are singletons. The sample comprised blood. The receptors here all came from a human donor in good health.

This clonotype showed up many times. This rearrangement joins TRBV12-3 or TRBV12-4 to TRBJ2-4; possible D gene TRBD2, 6 bases. CDR3 length: 14 amino acids. The V end was cut by 3 bases, the J end by 14 bases, with 20 bases between. The CDR3 sequence is CASSFGGFSSFEYF. The CDR3 DNA sequence: TGTGCCAGCAGTTTTGGAGGGTTCTCATCGTTTGAGTACTTC.

The rearrangement uses TRBV4-1 and TRBJ1-1; no clear D gene. This CDR3 has 13 residues. CDR1 is MGHRA and CDR2 is YSYEKL in the germline V gene. Trimming took 3 bases from V and 0 from J, leaving 5 bases between them. The CDR3 protein is CASSHLLNTEAFF. CDR3 in DNA: TGCGCCAGCAGCCATCTTCTGAACACTGAAGCTTTCTTT.

J is TRBJ2-7 and V is TRBV12-3 or TRBV12-4; D could derive from TRBD1 or TRBD2 (5 bases each). This CDR3 contains 16 residues. The V end lost 6 bases, the J end lost 0 bases, and 18 bases lay between the germline ends. In nucleotides, the CDR3 is TGTGCCAGCAGGGGTACCGGGGCCCTGAGCTCCTACGAGCAGTACTTC. Its protein product is CASRGTGALSSYEQYF.

The chain employs TRBV19 and TRBJ2-1; 11 bases line up with TRBD2. CDR3 size: 16 residues. Germline CDR1 reads LNHDA; CDR2 reads SQIVND (reference sequence). V dropped 5 bases and J dropped 4; count of bases not matched to a gene: 7. The DNA of the CDR3 is TGTGCCAGTAGTTTGATGACTAGCGGGGATTACAATGAGCAGTTCTTC. This sequence encodes CASSLMTSGDYNEQFF.

This sequence joins TRBV6-2 or TRBV6-3 and TRBJ2-3, with D hard to call. This CDR3 is built from 15 residues. CDR1 and CDR2 (germline): MNHEY, SVGEGT. V was pared by 4 bases and J by 3 bases, with 14 bases between. The CDR3 DNA is TGTGCCAGCAGTTGCTGGGCAGAAGGGACAGATACGCAGTATTTT. Translation gives CASSCWAEGTDTQYF.

The gene calls are TRBV4-2 and TRBJ2-3; the match to TRBD2 covers 9 bases. This CDR3 has 17 residues. The V gene's germline CDR1 is LGHNA and CDR2 YNFKEQ. The V segment lost 1 base and the J segment 1 base; nucleotides outside the gene matches: 6. The CDR3 reads CASSQVGPSGGTDTQYF. CDR3 bases: TGTGCCAGCAGCCAAGTAGGTCCTAGCGGGGGCACAGATACGCAGTATTTT.

This chain joins TRBV27 and TRBJ1-5; D remains unclear. V gave up 3 bases and J gave up 3 bases, with 12 bases separating them. There are 15 residues in the CDR3. CDR1 is MNHEY and CDR2 is SMNVEV in the germline V gene (reference sequence). The CDR3 loop is CASSFNADFNQPQHF. The CDR3 DNA is TGTGCCAGCAGTTTTAACGCGGATTTCAATCAGCCCCAGCATTTT.

Comments on this clonotype: This CDR3 fails to terminate in the conserved phenylalanine or tryptophan, so it likely reflects a read error. The CDR3 here is CSARAWGYEQYL. CDR3 nucleotide sequence: TGCAGTGCTAGGGCATGGGGATACGAGCAGTACTTA. This chain connects TRBV20-1 to TRBJ2-7; unclear D gene. This CDR3 comprises 12 residues. Germline CDR1 is DFQATT and CDR2 is SNEGSKA (reference sequence). V shed 3 bases and J shed 4 bases, with 10 bases lying between them.

This clonotype has a handful of counts. The genes are TRBV29-1 and TRBJ1-2; 8 bases map to TRBD1. CDR3 length: 12 residues. CDR1 and CDR2 from the germline V gene are SQVTM and ANQGSEA. Unmatched junction bases numbered 4, after V lost 7 bases and J lost 3 bases. In DNA, the CDR3 is TGCAGCGGTCAGGGGGCAGACTATGGCTACACCTTC. The encoded protein is CSGQGADYGYTF.

The V and J genes are TRBV20-1 and TRBJ2-5, with 11 bases matching TRBD2. CDR3 length: 14 amino acids. J gave up 7 bases and V 6 bases, and 10 bases lay outside the gene matches. Germline V CDR1 and CDR2: DFQATT, SNEGSKA (reference sequence). CDR3 residues: CSAAPLAGVGTQYF. The DNA of the CDR3 is TGCAGTGCAGCACCACTAGCGGGGGTAGGGACCCAGTACTTC.

Turning to this clonotype: A read error may produce the germline difference seen at one junction end. The gene calls are TRBV28 and TRBJ2-3; possibly TRBD1 for D (6 bases). CDR3 length equals 13 residues. Per the germline V gene, CDR1 is MDHEN and CDR2 is SYDVKM. The CDR3 nucleotides read TGTGCCAGCAGCCCGGGACAACCAGACACGCAGTATTTT. Its protein product is CASSPGQPDTQYF. The whole variable domain, remainder taken from reference TRBV28 and TRBJ2-3, is DVKVTQSSRYLVKRTGEKVFLECVQDMDHENMFWYRQDPGLGLRLIYFSYDVKMKEKGDIPEGYSVSREKKERFSLILESASTNQTSMYLCASSPGQPDTQYFGPGTRLTVL.

The chain employs TRBV13 and TRBJ2-1, with a weak D call TRBD1 (5 bases). The CDR3 loop spans 14 amino acids. V lost 4 bases and J 4 bases, leaving 11 bases between the germline ends. The germline gives CDR1 PRHDT, CDR2 FYEKMQ (reference sequence). CDR3 sequence: CASSSRTPYNEQFF. The CDR3 DNA follows: TGTGCCAGCAGCTCCCGGACACCTTACAATGAGCAGTTCTTC.

The CDR3 bases are TGCGCCAGCAGCCCGTTACAGGGGACATCTTCCACCGGGGAGCTGTTTTTT. It translates to CASSPLQGTSSTGELFF. J is TRBJ2-2 and V is TRBV4-1; 7 nucleotides align to TRBD1. The CDR3 length is 17 residues. Trimming took 4 bases from V and 4 from J; bases not matched to a gene: 12. Germline V gives CDR1 MGHRA, CDR2 YSYEKL.

The chain is built from TRBV20-1 and TRBJ2-4, with TRBD2 as a possible D gene (5 bases). The end of the DNA aligns better with TRBJ2-7, so the J call may be wrong. The CDR3 has 14 amino acids. Germline V gene data show CDR1 as DFQATT and CDR2 as SNEGSKA (reference sequence). CDR3: CSAIRTDLAYEQYF. Here the CDR3 DNA reads TGCAGTGCGATACGGACTGACCTCGCCTACGAGCAGTACTTC.

There are many counts of this clonotype. The chain combines TRBV11-3 with TRBJ2-7; D is perhaps TRBD1 (5 bases). Germline CDR1 and CDR2: SGHNT and YENEEA. The CDR3 sequence is 12 residues long. V lost 2 bases to trimming and J lost 5 bases, with 7 bases between them. This CDR3 reads CASSLNRNEQYF. CDR3 coding DNA: TGTGCCAGCAGCTTAAACAGGAACGAGCAGTACTTC.

This rearrangement joins TRBV20-1 to TRBJ1-4, with D uncertain. The germline gives CDR1 DFQATT, CDR2 SNEGSKA (reference sequence). V was shortened by 0 bases and J by 6 bases, with 23 bases between the two germline ends. CDR3 length equals 18 residues. The CDR3 here is CSAREVRGPTFPDEKLFF. Written as DNA, the CDR3 is TGCAGTGCTAGAGAGGTCCGCGGGCCTACATTTCCCGATGAAAAACTGTTTTTT.

The CDR3 protein is CASSYEWTGWNTEAFF. In DNA form, the CDR3 reads TGTGCCAGCAGCTACGAATGGACAGGGTGGAACACTGAAGCTTTCTTT. The chain joins TRBV7-2 to TRBJ1-1; 8 nucleotides match TRBD1. Germline V CDR1 and CDR2: SGHTA, FQGNSA. CDR3 length: 16 amino acids. Unmatched junction bases numbered 8, after V lost 4 bases and J lost 1 base.

This clonotype occurred many times. The V gene is TRBV5-5, the J gene TRBJ2-7, with 7 bases aligning to TRBD2. CDR3 length equals 18 residues. With 4 bases clipped from V and 2 bases from J, the junction kept 18 bases outside the gene matches. Germline V lookup: CDR1 SGHKS, CDR2 YYEKEE (reference sequence). Here the CDR3 reads CASSLLTEVGLDTYEQYF. The CDR3 coding sequence is TGTGCCAGCAGCCTTCTTACTGAGGTAGGACTAGATACCTACGAGCAGTACTTC.

J is TRBJ2-2 and V is TRBV6-1; D is undetermined. In germline, CDR1 is MNHNS, CDR2 SASEGT. Trimming pared 2 bases from V and 1 base from J, leaving 8 bases between. CDR3 length equals 15 residues. The CDR3 loop is CASSEYGLNTGELFF. CDR3 bases: TGTGCCAGCAGTGAATATGGGTTGAACACCGGGGAGCTGTTTTTT.

This chain connects TRBV6-2 or TRBV6-3 to TRBJ1-2; 7 nucleotides line up with TRBD1. CDR1 is MNHEY, CDR2 SVGEGT, per germline. The CDR3 contains 16 residues. J gave up 0 bases and V 0 bases, and 4 bases lay outside the gene matches. The DNA for the CDR3 is TGTGCCAGCAGTTACTCGGGCCAGGGGGCTAACTATGGCTACACCTTC. Translated, it gives CASSYSGQGANYGYTF.

Points on this clonotype: The junction departs from germline at one end; a sequencing error may be responsible. The chain couples TRBV7-2 to TRBJ2-3; a weak D match, TRBD2 (6 bases). Germline V gene sequence: CDR1 SGHTA, CDR2 FQGNSA. CDR3 size: 14 residues. This CDR3 reads CASSLAGGTDMQYF. The CDR3 DNA is TGTGCCAGCAGCTTAGCGGGGGGTACAGATATGCAGTATTTT.

This clonotype was seen a few times. The chain employs TRBV7-2 and TRBJ1-6; D unclear. CDR3 length: 13 residues. Between the trimmed V and J ends, which lost 3 bases and 9 bases, there was a span of 9 bases. Germline CDR1 reads SGHTA; CDR2 reads FQGNSA. CDR3 sequence (DNA): TGTGCCAGCAGCTTGGGAGGGCGTTCACCCCTCCACTTT. Translating gives CASSLGGRSPLHF.